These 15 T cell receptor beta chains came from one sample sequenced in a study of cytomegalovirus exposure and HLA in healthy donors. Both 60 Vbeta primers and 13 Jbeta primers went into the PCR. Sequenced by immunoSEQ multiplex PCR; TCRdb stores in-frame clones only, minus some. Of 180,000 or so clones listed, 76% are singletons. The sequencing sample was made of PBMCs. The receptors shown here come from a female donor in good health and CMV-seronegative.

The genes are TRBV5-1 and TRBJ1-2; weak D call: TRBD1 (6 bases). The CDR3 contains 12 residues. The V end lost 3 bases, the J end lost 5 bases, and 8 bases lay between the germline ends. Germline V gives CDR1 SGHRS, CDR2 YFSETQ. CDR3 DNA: TGCGCCAGCAGCTCGGACAGTTATGGCTACACCTTC. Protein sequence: CASSSDSYGYTF.

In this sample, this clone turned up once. CDR3 sequence: CASSFNGNTGELFF. Here the CDR3 DNA reads TGTGCCAGCAGTTTCAACGGGAACACCGGGGAGCTGTTTTTT. The V gene is TRBV27, the J gene TRBJ2-2; D is unclear. The CDR3 length is 14 residues. V lost 3 bases, J lost 1 base, and 6 bases lay in between. From germline, CDR1 is MNHEY and CDR2 SMNVEV (reference sequence).

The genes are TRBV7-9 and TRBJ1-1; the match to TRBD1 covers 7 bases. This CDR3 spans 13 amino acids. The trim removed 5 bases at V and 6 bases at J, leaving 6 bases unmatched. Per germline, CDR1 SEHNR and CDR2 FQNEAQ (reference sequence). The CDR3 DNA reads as TGTGCCAGCAGCCCGATTCAGGGGGCTGAAGCTTTCTTT. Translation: CASSPIQGAEAFF.

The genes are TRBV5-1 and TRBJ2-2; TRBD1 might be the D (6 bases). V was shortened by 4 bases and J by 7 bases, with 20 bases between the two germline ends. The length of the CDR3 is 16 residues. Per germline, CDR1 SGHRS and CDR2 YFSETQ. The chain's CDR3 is CASSRRDTRSGGELFF. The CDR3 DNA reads TGCGCCAGCAGCCGAAGGGACACCAGGTCGGGCGGGGAGCTGTTTTTT. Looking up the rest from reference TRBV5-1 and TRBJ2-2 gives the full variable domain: KAGVTQTPRYLIKTRGQQVTLSCSPISGHRSVSWYQQTPGQGLQFLFEYFSETQRNKGNFPGRFSGRQFSNSRSEMNVSTLELGDSALYLCASSRRDTRSGGELFFGEGSRLTVL.

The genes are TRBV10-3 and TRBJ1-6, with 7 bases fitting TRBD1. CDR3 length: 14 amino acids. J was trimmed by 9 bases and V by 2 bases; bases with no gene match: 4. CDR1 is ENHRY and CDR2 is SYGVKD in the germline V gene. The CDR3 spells CAISETGQPSPLHF. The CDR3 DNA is TGTGCCATCAGTGAGACGGGACAGCCTTCACCCCTCCACTTT.

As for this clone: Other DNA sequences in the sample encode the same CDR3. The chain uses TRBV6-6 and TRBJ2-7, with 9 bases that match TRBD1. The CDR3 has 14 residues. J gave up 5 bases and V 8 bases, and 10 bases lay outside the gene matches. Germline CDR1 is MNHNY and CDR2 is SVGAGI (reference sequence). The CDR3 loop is CASSRGQGRNEQYF. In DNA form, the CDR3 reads TGTGCCAGCTCGCGGGGACAGGGACGCAACGAGCAGTACTTC.

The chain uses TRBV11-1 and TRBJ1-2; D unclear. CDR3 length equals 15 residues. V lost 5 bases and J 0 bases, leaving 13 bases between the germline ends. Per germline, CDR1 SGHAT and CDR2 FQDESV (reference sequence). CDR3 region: CASSPADRANYGYTF. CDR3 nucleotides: TGTGCCAGCAGCCCCGCCGACCGGGCTAACTATGGCTACACCTTC.

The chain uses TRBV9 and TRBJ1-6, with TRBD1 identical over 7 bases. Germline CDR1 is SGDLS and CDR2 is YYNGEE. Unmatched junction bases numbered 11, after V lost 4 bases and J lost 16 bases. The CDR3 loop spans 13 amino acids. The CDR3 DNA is TGTGCCAGCAGCCCCGACAGGGACCAAGGACTCCACTTT. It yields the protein CASSPDRDQGLHF.

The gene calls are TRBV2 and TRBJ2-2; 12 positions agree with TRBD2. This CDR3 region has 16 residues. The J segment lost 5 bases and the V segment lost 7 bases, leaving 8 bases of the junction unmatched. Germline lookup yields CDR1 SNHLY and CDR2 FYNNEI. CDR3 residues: CASNGLAGYPTGELFF. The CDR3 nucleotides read TGTGCCAGCAATGGACTAGCGGGGTACCCAACCGGGGAGCTGTTTTTT.

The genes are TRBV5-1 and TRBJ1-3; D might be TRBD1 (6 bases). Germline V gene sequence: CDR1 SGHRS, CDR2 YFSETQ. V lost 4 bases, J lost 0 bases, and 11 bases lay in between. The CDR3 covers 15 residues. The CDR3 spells CASSPGQSSGNTIYF. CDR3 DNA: TGCGCCAGCAGCCCCGGACAGAGCTCTGGAAACACCATATATTTT. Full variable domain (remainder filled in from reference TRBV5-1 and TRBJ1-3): KAGVTQTPRYLIKTRGQQVTLSCSPISGHRSVSWYQQTPGQGLQFLFEYFSETQRNKGNFPGRFSGRQFSNSRSEMNVSTLELGDSALYLCASSPGQSSGNTIYFGEGSWLTVV.

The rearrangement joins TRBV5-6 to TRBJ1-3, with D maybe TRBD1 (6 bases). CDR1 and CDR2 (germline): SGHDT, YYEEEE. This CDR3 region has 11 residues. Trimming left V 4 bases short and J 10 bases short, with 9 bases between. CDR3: CASSAGETIYF. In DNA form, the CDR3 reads TGTGCCAGCAGCGCAGGGGAGACCATATATTTT.

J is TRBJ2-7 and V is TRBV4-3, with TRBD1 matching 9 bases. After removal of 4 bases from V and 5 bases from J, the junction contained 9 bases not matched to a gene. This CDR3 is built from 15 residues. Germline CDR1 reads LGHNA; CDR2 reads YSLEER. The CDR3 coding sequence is TGCGCCAGCAGCCCAGAAGGGACAGGGCGAAACGAGCAGTACTTC. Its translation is CASSPEGTGRNEQYF.

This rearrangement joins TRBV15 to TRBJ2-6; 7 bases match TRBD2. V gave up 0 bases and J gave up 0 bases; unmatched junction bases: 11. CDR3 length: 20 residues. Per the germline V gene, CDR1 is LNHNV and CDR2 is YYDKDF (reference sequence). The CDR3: CATSRDSPLAYRSGANVLTF. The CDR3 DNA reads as TGTGCCACCAGCAGAGACTCCCCACTAGCGTACCGCTCTGGGGCCAACGTCCTGACTTTC.

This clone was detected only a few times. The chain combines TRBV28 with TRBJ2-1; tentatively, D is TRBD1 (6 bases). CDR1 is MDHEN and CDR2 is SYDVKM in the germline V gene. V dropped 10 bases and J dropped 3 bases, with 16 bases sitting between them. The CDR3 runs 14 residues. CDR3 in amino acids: CATRQGGLYNEQFF. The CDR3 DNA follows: TGTGCCACCAGGCAAGGGGGTCTCTACAATGAGCAGTTCTTC.

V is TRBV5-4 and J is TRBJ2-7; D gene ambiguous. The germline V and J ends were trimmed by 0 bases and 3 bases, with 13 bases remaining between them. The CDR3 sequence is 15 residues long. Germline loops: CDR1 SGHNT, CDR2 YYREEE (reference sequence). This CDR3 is CASSLGGSSLYEQYF. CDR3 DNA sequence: TGTGCCAGCAGCTTGGGAGGCTCGAGCCTCTACGAGCAGTACTTC. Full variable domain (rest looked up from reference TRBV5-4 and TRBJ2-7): ETGVTQSPTHLIKTRGQQVTLRCSSQSGHNTVSWYQQALGQGPQFIFQYYREEENGRGNFPPRFSGLQFPNYSSELNVNALELDDSALYLCASSLGGSSLYEQYFGPGTRLTVT.